This T cell receptor (beta chain) was recovered during a study of cytotoxic CD8 clonotypes in ibrutinib-treated CLL. This clone has just one count. Its antigen is undetermined. Investigators sought sequencing depths of between 1 in 200,000 and 1 in 1 million T cells. The data were produced by immunoSEQ multiplex PCR, yet TCRdb's version contains in-frame clones alone and is incomplete. The sample has some 300,000 clones; 80% are singletons. There are 14 residues in the CDR3. Trimming shortened V by 2 bases and J by 7 bases, and 11 bases separated the two germline ends. Germline CDR1 SGHTA, CDR2 FQGNSA. Study results and limitations: Whereas clonality rose at ibrutinib response, it declined toward baseline at progression. Few clonotypes were public, and these shrank or held steady under treatment. Baseline-level clonality went beyond age-matched healthy donors and moved in step with circulating CD8+ T-cell counts.

This sequence originates from a human donor with chronic lymphocytic leukemia. The V call is TRBV7-2, the J call TRBJ2-2; no firm D call. Material: PBMCs, obtained before ibrutinib treatment. The CDR3: CASSLTALNGELFF. CDR3 DNA sequence: TGTGCCAGCAGCTTAACGGCGCTAAACGGGGAGCTGTTTTTT.